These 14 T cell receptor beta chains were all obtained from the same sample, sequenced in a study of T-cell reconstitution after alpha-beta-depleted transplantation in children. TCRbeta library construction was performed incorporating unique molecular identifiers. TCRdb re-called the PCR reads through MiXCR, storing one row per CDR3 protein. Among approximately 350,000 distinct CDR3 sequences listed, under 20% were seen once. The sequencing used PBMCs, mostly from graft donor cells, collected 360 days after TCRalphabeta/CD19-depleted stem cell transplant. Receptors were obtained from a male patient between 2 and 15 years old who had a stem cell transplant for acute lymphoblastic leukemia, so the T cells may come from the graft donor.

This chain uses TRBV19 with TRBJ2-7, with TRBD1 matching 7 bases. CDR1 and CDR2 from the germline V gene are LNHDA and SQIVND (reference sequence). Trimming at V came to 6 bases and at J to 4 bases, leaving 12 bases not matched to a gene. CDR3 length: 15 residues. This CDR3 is CASRRRQGGEYEQYF. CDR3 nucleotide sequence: TGTGCCAGTAGAAGACGCCAAGGGGGCGAATACGAGCAGTACTTC.

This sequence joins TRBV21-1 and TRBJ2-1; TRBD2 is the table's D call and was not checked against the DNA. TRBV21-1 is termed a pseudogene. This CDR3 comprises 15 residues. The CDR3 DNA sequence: TGTGCCAGACCTAGTGGGGGTCCCTCCTACAATGAGCAGTTCTTC. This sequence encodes CARPSGGPSYNEQFF.

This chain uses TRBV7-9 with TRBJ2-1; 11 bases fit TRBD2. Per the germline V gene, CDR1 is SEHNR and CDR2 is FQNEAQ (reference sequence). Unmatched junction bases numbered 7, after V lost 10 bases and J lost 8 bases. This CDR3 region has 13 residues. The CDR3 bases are TGTGCCACCCGACTAGCGGGATGGGATGAGCAGTTCTTC. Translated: CATRLAGWDEQFF.

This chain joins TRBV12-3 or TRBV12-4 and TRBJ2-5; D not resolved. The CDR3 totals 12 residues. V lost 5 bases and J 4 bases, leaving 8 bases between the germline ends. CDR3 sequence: CASSPQAETQYF. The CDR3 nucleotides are TGTGCCAGCAGTCCGCAGGCAGAGACCCAGTACTTC.

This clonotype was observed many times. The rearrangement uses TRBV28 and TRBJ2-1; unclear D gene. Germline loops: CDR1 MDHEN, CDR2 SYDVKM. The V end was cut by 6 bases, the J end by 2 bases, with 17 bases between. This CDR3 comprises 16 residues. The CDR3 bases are TGTGCCAGCAGCCTTTATGGGTCGTTAACCTACAATGAGCAGTTCTTC. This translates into CASSLYGSLTYNEQFF.

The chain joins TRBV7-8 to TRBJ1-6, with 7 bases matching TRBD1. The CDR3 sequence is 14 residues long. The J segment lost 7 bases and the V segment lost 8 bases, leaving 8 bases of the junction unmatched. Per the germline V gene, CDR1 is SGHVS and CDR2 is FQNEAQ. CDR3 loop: CASGRQGQNSPLHF. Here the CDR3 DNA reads TGTGCCAGCGGGCGACAGGGTCAGAATTCACCCCTCCACTTT.

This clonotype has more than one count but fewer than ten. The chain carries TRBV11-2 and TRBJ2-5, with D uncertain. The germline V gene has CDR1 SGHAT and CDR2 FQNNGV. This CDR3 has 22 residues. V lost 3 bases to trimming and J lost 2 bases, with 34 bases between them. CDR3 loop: CASSFDPRAALNPYKQQETQYF. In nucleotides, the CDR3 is TGTGCCAGCAGCTTTGACCCCCGCGCCGCGCTCAATCCGTATAAACAGCAAGAGACCCAGTACTTC.

In nucleotides, the CDR3 is TGCGCGTGGGGCAGGCACTATGGCTACACCTTC. Translation: CAWGRHYGYTF. The chain recombines TRBV29-1 with TRBJ1-2, with D maybe TRBD1 (5 bases). This CDR3 is 11 amino acids long. Germline V gives CDR1 SQVTM, CDR2 ANQGSEA.

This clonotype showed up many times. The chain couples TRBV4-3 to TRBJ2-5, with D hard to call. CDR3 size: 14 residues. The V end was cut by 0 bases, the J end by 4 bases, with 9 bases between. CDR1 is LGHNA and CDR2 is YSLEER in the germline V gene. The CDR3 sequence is CASSQEEWVETQYF. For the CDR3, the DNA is TGCGCCAGCAGCCAAGAAGAGTGGGTAGAGACCCAGTACTTC.

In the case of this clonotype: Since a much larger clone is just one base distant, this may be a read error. For the CDR3, the DNA is TGCGCCAGCAGCCAAGGACCTGTTGGTACCTACGGGCAGTACTTC. Translating gives CASSQGPVGTYGQYF. The rearrangement uses TRBV4-3 and TRBJ2-7; D is undetermined. CDR3 size: 15 residues. Germline CDR1 is LGHNA and CDR2 is YSLEER.

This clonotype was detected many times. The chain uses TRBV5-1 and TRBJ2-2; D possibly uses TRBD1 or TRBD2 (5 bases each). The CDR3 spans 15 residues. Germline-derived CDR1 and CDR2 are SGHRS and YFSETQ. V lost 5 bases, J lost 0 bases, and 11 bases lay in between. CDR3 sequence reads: CASRRDGANTGELFF. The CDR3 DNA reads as TGCGCCAGCAGAAGGGACGGGGCGAACACCGGGGAGCTGTTTTTT.

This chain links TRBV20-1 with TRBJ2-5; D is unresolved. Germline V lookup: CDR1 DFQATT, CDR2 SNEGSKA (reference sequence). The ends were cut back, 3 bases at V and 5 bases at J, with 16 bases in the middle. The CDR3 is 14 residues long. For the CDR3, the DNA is TGCAGTGCTAGGGCCTGGTTCAGTGAGGAGACCCAGTACTTC. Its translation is CSARAWFSEETQYF.

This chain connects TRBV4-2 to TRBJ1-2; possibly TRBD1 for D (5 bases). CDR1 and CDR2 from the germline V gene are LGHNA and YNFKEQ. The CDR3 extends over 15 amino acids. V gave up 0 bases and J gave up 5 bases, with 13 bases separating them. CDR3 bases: TGTGCCAGCAGCCAAGATCAGGGCGGGGGGTATGGCTACACCTTC. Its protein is CASSQDQGGGYGYTF.

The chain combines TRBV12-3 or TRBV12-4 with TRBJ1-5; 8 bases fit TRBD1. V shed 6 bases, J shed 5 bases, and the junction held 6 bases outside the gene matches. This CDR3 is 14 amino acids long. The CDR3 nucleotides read TGTGCCAGCAGCCCGGACAGGGAAGATCAGCCCCAGCATTTT. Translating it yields CASSPDREDQPQHF.